The 7 T cell receptor beta chains below come from one sample, sequenced in a study of blood T cell repertoires in COVID-19. TCRdb keeps only in-frame clones here, not all; method: immunoSEQ multiplex PCR. The sample has approximately 50,000 clones, approximately 86% seen once. Sequencing was done on a sample of peripheral blood. The receptors originated from an elderly woman with acute or convalescent COVID-19.

This clone turned up a few times. The V and J genes are TRBV5-1 and TRBJ2-7, with D possibly matching TRBD1 (6 bases). V was shortened by 4 bases and J by 0 bases, with 11 bases between the two germline ends. The CDR3 covers 14 residues. Germline CDR1 and CDR2: SGHRS and YFSETQ. This chain's CDR3 is CASSIDRFSYEQYF. CDR3 nucleotides: TGCGCCAGCAGCATCGACAGGTTCTCCTACGAGCAGTACTTC. The whole variable domain, filled in from reference TRBV5-1 and TRBJ2-7, reads KAGVTQTPRYLIKTRGQQVTLSCSPISGHRSVSWYQQTPGQGLQFLFEYFSETQRNKGNFPGRFSGRQFSNSRSEMNVSTLELGDSALYLCASSIDRFSYEQYFGPGTRLTVT.

V gene TRBV6-5 combines with J gene TRBJ1-1; 11 bases align to TRBD1. The CDR3 is 14 amino acids. Germline V gene lookup returns CDR1 MNHEY and CDR2 SVGAGI. V gave up 7 bases and J gave up 7 bases; unmatched junction bases: 8. CDR3 DNA sequence: TGTGCCAGCACCTCGGACAGGGGGCTCGGTGAAGCTTTCTTT. It yields the protein CASTSDRGLGEAFF.

This chain links TRBV7-2 with TRBJ2-2; 8 bases agree with TRBD2. CDR1 is SGHTA and CDR2 is FQGNSA in the germline V gene. This CDR3 spans 16 amino acids. Trimming removed 0 bases from V and 4 bases from J; junction bases left unmatched: 4. CDR3 sequence: CASSLARGGATGELFF. CDR3 DNA: TGTGCCAGCAGCTTAGCACGGGGGGGCGCCACCGGGGAGCTGTTTTTT.

The V and J genes are TRBV30 and TRBJ1-2; 9 nucleotides line up with TRBD1. Germline lookup yields CDR1 GTSNPN and CDR2 SVGIG (reference sequence). This CDR3 spans 12 amino acids. V lost 8 bases, J lost 5 bases, and 6 bases stayed unmatched. In nucleotides, the CDR3 is TGTGCCGGGGACAGGGAAATATATGGCTACACCTTC. Its protein is CAGDREIYGYTF. Supplemented by reference TRBV30 and TRBJ1-2, the full variable domain reads SQTIHQWPATLVQPVGSPLSLECTVEGTSNPNLYWYRQAAGRGLQLLFYSVGIGQISSEVPQNLSASRPQDRQFILSSKKLLLSDSGFYLCAGDREIYGYTFGSGTRLTVV.

The chain has TRBV3-1 (or the pseudogene TRBV3-2) and TRBJ2-4, with a weak D call TRBD2 (5 bases). The length of the CDR3 is 14 residues. CDR1 and CDR2 from the germline V gene are LGHDT and YNNKEL (reference sequence). The germline V and J ends were trimmed by 1 base and 8 bases, with 12 bases remaining between them. For the CDR3, the DNA is TGTGCCAGCAGCCAAGCCACCGGGAAGGACATTCAGTACTTC. Its translation: CASSQATGKDIQYF.

The rearrangement joins TRBV27 to TRBJ1-6; tentatively, D is TRBD1 (6 bases). This CDR3 has 12 amino acids. V was clipped by 0 bases and J by 13 bases, with 7 bases between them. Looked up from germline, CDR1 is MNHEY and CDR2 is SMNVEV (reference sequence). CDR3 nucleotide sequence: TGTGCCAGCAGTTTATCGAGGGGGCCCCTCCACTTT. This translates into CASSLSRGPLHF.

The chain joins TRBV28 to TRBJ1-1; no definite D call. CDR1 is MDHEN, CDR2 SYDVKM, per germline. The CDR3 runs to 14 residues. The ends were cut back, 5 bases at V and 2 bases at J, with 12 bases in the middle. The CDR3 region has the DNA TGTGCCAGCAGTAGCGGACGGGGTAACACTGAAGCTTTCTTT. It translates to CASSSGRGNTEAFF.